Listed below are T cell receptor beta chains from one sample, sequenced in a study of CD8 T cells in Susac syndrome. TCRdb re-derived calls from the immunoSEQ multiplex PCR reads in MiXCR, one entry per CDR3 protein. This table holds some 170,000 distinct CDR3 sequences, approximately 94% found once. The sequenced sample consisted of CD4+ T cells from PBMCs. These receptors were collected from a human donor with multiple sclerosis. CDR3s include the opening cysteine and the closing phenylalanine or tryptophan. A D gene is named only where the DNA matches it firmly. Clone size is given for some rows only: seen once, a few or many times, or a class if the clone is expanded.

j_call: TRBJ1-1; clone_size: -; d_call: -; v_call: TRBV6-2/TRBV6-3; cdr3_aa: CASSYSGQAPMNTEAFF; cdr3_nt: TGTGCCAGCAGTTACTCAGGGCAGGCCCCAATGAACACTGAAGCTTTCTTT
j_call: TRBJ1-2; clone_size: once; d_call: TRBD1; v_call: TRBV2; cdr3_aa: CASSYDRDRSYGYTF; cdr3_nt: TGTGCCAGCAGCTACGACAGGGATCGGAGCTATGGCTACACCTTC
j_call: TRBJ2-7; clone_size: -; d_call: TRBD2; v_call: TRBV30; cdr3_aa: CAWRGAGGPDEQYF; cdr3_nt: TGTGCCTGGAGAGGGGCGGGAGGGCCTGACGAGCAGTACTTC
j_call: TRBJ1-1; clone_size: -; d_call: -; v_call: TRBV29-1; cdr3_aa: CITLRGGTEAFF; cdr3_nt: TGCATCACCTTGAGGGGGGGCACTGAAGCTTTCTTT
j_call: TRBJ1-1; clone_size: -; d_call: TRBD1; v_call: TRBV2; cdr3_aa: CASSGRGITEAFF; cdr3_nt: TGTGCCAGCAGTGGCAGGGGGATAACTGAAGCTTTCTTT
j_call: TRBJ2-5; clone_size: -; d_call: -; v_call: TRBV6-5; cdr3_aa: CASRRTVQETQYF; cdr3_nt: TGTGCCAGCAGGCGGACAGTCCAAGAGACCCAGTACTTC
j_call: TRBJ2-2; clone_size: once; d_call: TRBD2; v_call: TRBV20-1; cdr3_aa: CSAPRAGGKELFF; cdr3_nt: TGCAGTGCTCCCCGAGCGGGGGGGAAGGAGCTGTTTTTT
j_call: TRBJ1-5; clone_size: -; d_call: -; v_call: TRBV20-1; cdr3_aa: CSVAPGNQPQHF; cdr3_nt: TGCAGTGTCGCCCCGGGCAATCAGCCCCAGCATTTT
j_call: TRBJ1-1; clone_size: -; d_call: -; v_call: TRBV5-4; cdr3_aa: CASRPTGGTEAFF; cdr3_nt: TGTGCCAGCAGACCCACCGGGGGAACCGAAGCTTTCTTT
j_call: TRBJ2-5; clone_size: -; d_call: TRBD1; v_call: TRBV5-1; cdr3_aa: CASSVTGLGRETQYF; cdr3_nt: TGCGCCAGCAGCGTGACAGGGTTGGGGAGAGAGACCCAGTACTTC
j_call: TRBJ2-3; clone_size: -; d_call: -; v_call: TRBV12-3/TRBV12-4; cdr3_aa: CASSRTGTSQGATQYF; cdr3_nt: TGTGCCAGCAGCCGAACGGGGACTAGCCAGGGGGCCACGCAGTATTTT
j_call: TRBJ2-3; clone_size: -; d_call: -; v_call: TRBV5-1; cdr3_aa: CASSLAERDTQYF; cdr3_nt: TGCGCCAGCAGCTTGGCCGAGAGGGATACGCAGTATTTT
j_call: TRBJ2-3; clone_size: -; d_call: -; v_call: TRBV23-1; cdr3_aa: CASSAQGGTQYF; cdr3_nt: TGCGCCAGCAGTGCACAGGGTGGTACGCAGTATTTT
j_call: TRBJ1-2; clone_size: -; d_call: -; v_call: TRBV28; cdr3_aa: CASRLDSNYGYTF; cdr3_nt: TGTGCCAGCAGACTCGACAGTAACTATGGCTACACCTTC
j_call: TRBJ2-4; clone_size: -; d_call: -; v_call: TRBV5-6; cdr3_aa: CASSAGTPGNIQYF; cdr3_nt: TGTGCCAGCAGCGCCGGGACCCCGGGAAACATTCAGTACTTC
j_call: TRBJ2-1; clone_size: -; d_call: TRBD2; v_call: TRBV30; cdr3_aa: CAWSPRSTSGLPSALF; cdr3_nt: TGTGCCTGGAGTCCCCGGAGCACTAGCGGGCTCCCATCGGCACTCTTC
j_call: TRBJ2-4; clone_size: -; d_call: -; v_call: TRBV20-1; cdr3_aa: CSASGSPATKNIQYF; cdr3_nt: TGCAGTGCTAGTGGTTCGCCGGCGACCAAAAACATTCAGTACTTC
j_call: TRBJ2-7; clone_size: -; d_call: TRBD1; v_call: TRBV15; cdr3_aa: CATSTRTGGYEQYF; cdr3_nt: TGTGCCACCAGCACACGGACAGGGGGCTACGAGCAGTACTTC
j_call: TRBJ1-1; clone_size: -; d_call: -; v_call: TRBV29-1; cdr3_aa: CSVGELNTEAFF; cdr3_nt: TGCAGCGTCGGAGAGCTGAACACTGAAGCTTTCTTT
j_call: TRBJ2-7; clone_size: -; d_call: -; v_call: TRBV5-1; cdr3_aa: CASSLVDTYYEQYF; cdr3_nt: TGCGCCAGCAGCTTGGTCGATACCTACTACGAGCAGTACTTC
j_call: TRBJ2-1; clone_size: -; d_call: -; v_call: TRBV7-7; cdr3_aa: CASSRTIQNEQFF; cdr3_nt: TGTGCCAGCAGCCGAACCATTCAGAATGAGCAGTTCTTC
j_call: TRBJ1-2; clone_size: -; d_call: -; v_call: TRBV4-3; cdr3_aa: CASSQAGIGYGYTF; cdr3_nt: TGCGCCAGCAGCCAGGCAGGGATCGGCTATGGCTACACCTTC
j_call: TRBJ1-4; clone_size: -; d_call: -; v_call: TRBV28; cdr3_aa: CASQGLRTNEKLFF; cdr3_nt: TGTGCCAGTCAGGGGTTAAGAACTAATGAAAAACTGTTTTTT
j_call: TRBJ1-1; clone_size: -; d_call: -; v_call: TRBV21-1; cdr3_aa: CAHRGRLLNTEAFF; cdr3_nt: TGTGCCCACAGGGGGCGTCTACTGAACACTGAAGCTTTCTTT
j_call: TRBJ2-5; clone_size: -; d_call: TRBD1; v_call: TRBV30; cdr3_aa: CAWSEVQGRQTQYF; cdr3_nt: TGTGCCTGGAGTGAGGTACAGGGGCGGCAGACCCAGTACTTC
j_call: TRBJ2-7; clone_size: -; d_call: TRBD2; v_call: TRBV15; cdr3_aa: CATSKRWLAEIDEQYF; cdr3_nt: TGTGCCACCAGCAAGAGATGGCTAGCGGAAATCGACGAGCAGTACTTC
j_call: TRBJ1-1; clone_size: -; d_call: TRBD1; v_call: TRBV19; cdr3_aa: CASSRGTGVNTEAFF; cdr3_nt: TGTGCCAGTAGTCGGGGGACAGGAGTTAACACTGAAGCTTTCTTT
j_call: TRBJ1-5; clone_size: -; d_call: -; v_call: TRBV27; cdr3_aa: CASSPHWSGQNQPQHF; cdr3_nt: TGTGCCAGCAGTCCCCATTGGTCCGGCCAAAATCAGCCCCAGCATTTT
j_call: TRBJ2-7; clone_size: once; d_call: -; v_call: TRBV6-1; cdr3_aa: CASSEFPIGTYEQYF; cdr3_nt: TGTGCCAGCAGTGAATTTCCGATTGGGACCTACGAGCAGTACTTC
j_call: TRBJ1-2; clone_size: -; d_call: -; v_call: TRBV20-1; cdr3_aa: CSATSMGAYGYTF; cdr3_nt: TGCAGTGCTACCTCCATGGGCGCTTATGGCTACACCTTC
j_call: TRBJ2-7; clone_size: -; d_call: -; v_call: TRBV20-1; cdr3_aa: CSASRGRSYEQYF; cdr3_nt: TGCAGTGCTAGTCGAGGCCGCTCCTACGAGCAGTACTTC
j_call: TRBJ1-1; clone_size: -; d_call: -; v_call: TRBV2; cdr3_aa: CASSARDLMNTEAFF; cdr3_nt: TGTGCCAGCAGTGCTAGGGACCTCATGAACACTGAAGCTTTCTTT
j_call: TRBJ1-2; clone_size: -; d_call: -; v_call: TRBV27; cdr3_aa: CASRILGGHGYTF; cdr3_nt: TGTGCCAGCAGGATACTAGGGGGTCATGGCTACACCTTC
j_call: TRBJ1-5; clone_size: -; d_call: TRBD1; v_call: TRBV20-1; cdr3_aa: CSARQGFQHQPQHF; cdr3_nt: TGCAGTGCCAGACAGGGTTTTCAGCATCAGCCCCAGCATTTT
j_call: TRBJ2-5; clone_size: -; d_call: TRBD1; v_call: TRBV6-1; cdr3_aa: CASSEIPGGQETQYF; cdr3_nt: TGTGCCAGCAGTGAAATCCCAGGGGGACAAGAGACCCAGTACTTC
j_call: TRBJ1-1; clone_size: -; d_call: -; v_call: TRBV14; cdr3_aa: CASSQTGGNTEAFF; cdr3_nt: TGTGCCAGCAGCCAGACAGGCGGGAACACTGAAGCTTTCTTT
j_call: TRBJ1-5; clone_size: once; d_call: -; v_call: TRBV4-2; cdr3_aa: CASSQENGPQPQHF; cdr3_nt: TGTGCCAGCAGCCAAGAGAACGGGCCCCAGCCCCAGCATTTT
j_call: TRBJ2-7; clone_size: -; d_call: -; v_call: TRBV5-1; cdr3_aa: CASSSDGGPYEQYF; cdr3_nt: TGCGCCAGCAGCTCGGACGGGGGCCCCTACGAGCAGTACTTC
j_call: TRBJ1-4; clone_size: -; d_call: -; v_call: TRBV12-3/TRBV12-4; cdr3_aa: CASSFSHNEKLFF; cdr3_nt: TGTGCCAGCAGTTTTAGCCACAATGAAAAACTGTTTTTT